Described below is a single T cell receptor (beta chain) sequence and its context. What it recognizes is unknown. CDR3 size: 14 residues. CDR1 is SEHNR, CDR2 FQNEAQ, per germline (reference sequence). Trimming removed 1 base from V and 12 bases from J, with 18 bases in between. This table comes from immunoSEQ multiplex PCR, and its TCRdb copy is limited to in-frame clones, with some not included. The table has around 41,000 clones, 70% to 90% seen once; the top ten hold approximately 6.4%. This sample is part of a study of T cells in localized non-small cell lung cancer. The study, taken as a whole, reports: Detection in adjacent lung was observed for a median roughly 62 of the top 100 tumor clones. Heterogeneity within the tumor remains possible, as just one region underwent sequencing.

The TCR comes from a man aged 40 to 69 with stage I lung adenocarcinoma. The chain couples TRBV7-9 to TRBJ1-1, with D possibly matching TRBD1 (5 bases). Source: peripheral blood, taken before any cancer treatment. The CDR3 spells CASSLVRGAGITFF. CDR3 DNA sequence: TGTGCCAGCAGCTTAGTAAGGGGCGCGGGAATAACTTTCTTT. Looking up the rest from reference TRBV7-9 and TRBJ1-1 gives the full variable domain: DTGVSQNPRHKITKRGQNVTFRCDPISEHNRLYWYRQTLGQGPEFLTYFQNEAQLEKSRLLSDRFSAERPKGSFSTLEIQRTEQGDSAMYLCASSLVRGAGITFFGQGTRLTVV.